Listed here are 28 T cell receptor beta chains from one sample, sequenced in a study of blood T cell repertoires in COVID-19. Only in-frame clones appear in the TCRdb table, and some are missing; sequencing was by immunoSEQ multiplex PCR. The sample contains about 200,000 clones, around 90% of which appear only once. Sequencing was performed on PBMCs or T cells enriched from blood (not recorded which). The receptors here all came from a woman in her late teens or twenties who had recovered from COVID-19.

The CDR3 DNA reads TGTGCCAGCAGCCCCTGGACAGCCACATACGAGCAGTACTTC. It codes for CASSPWTATYEQYF. V is TRBV14 and J is TRBJ2-7, with a tentative D call TRBD1 (6 bases). Germline loops: CDR1 SGHDN, CDR2 FVKESK. Trimming cost V 4 bases and J 4 bases, with 14 bases left between them. The CDR3 length is 14 residues. The full variable domain, in which reference TRBV14 and TRBJ2-7 provide the parts outside the CDR3, is EAGVTQFPSHSVIEKGQTVTLRCDPISGHDNLYWYRRVMGKEIKFLLHFVKESKQDESGMPNNRFLAERTGGTYSTLKVQPAELEDSGVYFCASSPWTATYEQYFGPGTRLTVT.

This sequence joins TRBV2 and TRBJ2-7; D is possibly TRBD2 (5 bases). The V end was cut by 0 bases, the J end by 4 bases, with 7 bases between. CDR3 length: 13 amino acids. Germline loops: CDR1 SNHLY, CDR2 FYNNEI. For the CDR3, the DNA is TGTGCCAGCAGTGAAGCGCGAGGGTACGAGCAGTACTTC. Its translation is CASSEARGYEQYF. Together with reference TRBV2 and TRBJ2-7, the CDR3 gives the full variable domain: EPEVTQTPSHQVTQMGQEVILRCVPISNHLYFYWYRQILGQKVEFLVSFYNNEISEKSEIFDDQFSVERPDGSNFTLKIRSTKLEDSAMYFCASSEARGYEQYFGPGTRLTVT.

CDR3 nucleotides: TGTGCCAGCAGGCCTACCGGGCCCCGGGGGGCTTTCTTT. It translates to CASRPTGPRGAFF. This chain uses TRBV7-2 with TRBJ1-1; tentative D call: TRBD1 (5 bases). Trimming left V 6 bases short and J 11 bases short, with 19 bases between. Germline V gene sequence: CDR1 SGHTA, CDR2 FQGNSA. The CDR3 has 13 amino acids.

V and J are TRBV19 and TRBJ1-6, with D possibly matching TRBD1 (5 bases). The V gene lost 3 bases and the J gene lost 9 bases, with 12 bases spanning the gap. The CDR3 covers 14 residues. CDR1 is LNHDA and CDR2 is SQIVND in the germline V gene (reference sequence). As DNA, the CDR3 is TGTGCCAGTAGTATCTTTGGGGGGAGTTCACCCCTCCACTTT. It specifies CASSIFGGSSPLHF.

The sample holds a few counts of this clone. The V gene is TRBV29-1, the J gene TRBJ1-2, with TRBD1 matching over 8 bases. The germline gives CDR1 SQVTM, CDR2 ANQGSEA. Trimming took 5 bases from V and 4 from J; bases not matched to a gene: 6. The CDR3 covers 13 residues. CDR3 sequence: CSVLGQGRYGYTF. As DNA, the CDR3 is TGCAGCGTTTTAGGACAGGGCCGCTATGGCTACACCTTC.

The chain recombines TRBV9 with TRBJ1-1, with 7 bases lining up with TRBD1. The trim removed 0 bases at V and 6 bases at J, leaving 5 bases unmatched. The CDR3 runs 14 residues. The germline CDR1 and CDR2 sequences are SGDLS and YYNGEE. CDR3: CASSVEGTGAEAFF. The CDR3 DNA sequence: TGTGCCAGCAGCGTAGAGGGCACAGGGGCTGAAGCTTTCTTT.

The rearrangement uses TRBV7-9 and TRBJ1-5; the D gene is possibly TRBD1 (6 bases). Trimming pared 4 bases from V and 4 bases from J, leaving 8 bases between. The CDR3 covers 13 residues. Germline V lookup: CDR1 SEHNR, CDR2 FQNEAQ (reference sequence). The CDR3 here is CASSSQGNQPQHF. In DNA form, the CDR3 reads TGTGCCAGCAGCTCACAGGGTAATCAGCCCCAGCATTTT.

CDR3 region: CASSLDRGYYGYTF. The DNA of the CDR3 is TGTGCCAGCAGCTTGGACAGGGGGTACTATGGCTACACCTTC. The chain combines TRBV5-4 with TRBJ1-2; TRBD1 matches 8 bases. The CDR3 is 14 residues long. Germline values: CDR1 SGHNT, CDR2 YYREEE (reference sequence). The ends lost 0 bases at V and 3 bases at J; junction bases unmatched: 1.

Written as DNA, the CDR3 is TGTGCCAGCAGCTTAGGGAGGGGACAGTGGAATTCACCCCTCCACTTT. As protein: CASSLGRGQWNSPLHF. The V and J genes are TRBV7-2 and TRBJ1-6, with 7 positions matching TRBD1. CDR1 is SGHTA and CDR2 is FQGNSA in the germline V gene. V was clipped by 1 base and J by 7 bases; unmatched bases: 7. The CDR3 is 16 amino acids.

The V call is TRBV7-7, the J call TRBJ1-1; D uncertain. CDR3 length: 12 amino acids. V dropped 5 bases and J dropped 9 bases, with 13 bases sitting between them. Germline V CDR1 and CDR2: SSHAT, FNYEAQ (reference sequence). CDR3 DNA: TGTGCCAGCAGCCCGTCTAGGCTGCAAGCTTTCTTT. This encodes CASSPSRLQAFF.

This rearrangement joins TRBV21-1 to TRBJ1-2; no check of the table's D call, TRBD1, against the DNA was made. TRBV21-1 is a known pseudogene. The CDR3 is 17 amino acids. CDR3: CASSKARGDTHYYGYTF. In DNA, the CDR3 is TGTGCCAGCAGCAAAGCCAGGGGGGACACCCATTACTATGGCTACACCTTC.

The chain uses TRBV19 and TRBJ2-7; D is possibly TRBD1 (6 bases). The CDR3 runs 12 residues. The germline V gene encodes CDR1 LNHDA and CDR2 SQIVND (reference sequence). V shed 4 bases and J shed 8 bases, with 12 bases lying between them. Here the CDR3 reads CASSTLQGQQYF. CDR3 DNA: TGTGCCAGTAGTACCCTACAGGGCCAGCAGTACTTC. The whole variable domain, remainder taken from reference TRBV19 and TRBJ2-7, is DGGITQSPKYLFRKEGQNVTLSCEQNLNHDAMYWYRQDPGQGLRLIYYSQIVNDFQKGDIAEGYSVSREKKESFPLTVTSAQKNPTAFYLCASSTLQGQQYFGPGTRLTVT.

The chain joins TRBV9 to TRBJ2-5; D possibly corresponds to TRBD1 (6 bases). Germline CDR1 reads SGDLS; CDR2 reads YYNGEE. CDR3 length equals 12 residues. V lost 3 bases to trimming and J lost 12 bases, with 15 bases between them. The chain's CDR3 is CASSGSPGQKYF. The CDR3 DNA is TGTGCCAGCAGCGGAAGTCCGGGACAAAAGTACTTC.

The V and J genes are TRBV2 and TRBJ1-5; possible D gene TRBD1, 6 bases. There are 15 residues in the CDR3. CDR1 and CDR2 (germline): SNHLY, FYNNEI. V was clipped by 4 bases and J by 4 bases, with 14 bases between them. CDR3 nucleotides: TGTGCCAGCAGTGTTAGATGGACAGAGAATCAGCCCCAGCATTTT. It translates to CASSVRWTENQPQHF.

The rearrangement links TRBV5-4 to TRBJ2-1, with TRBD2 identical over 9 bases. This CDR3 comprises 15 residues. V lost 4 bases and J lost 4; bases outside the gene matches: 6. The germline V gene has CDR1 SGHNT and CDR2 YYREEE (reference sequence). CDR3 sequence reads: CASSLSSGTYNEQFF. The CDR3 DNA sequence: TGTGCCAGCAGCCTATCTAGCGGGACTTACAATGAGCAGTTCTTC. Together with reference TRBV5-4 and TRBJ2-1, the CDR3 gives the full variable domain: ETGVTQSPTHLIKTRGQQVTLRCSSQSGHNTVSWYQQALGQGPQFIFQYYREEENGRGNFPPRFSGLQFPNYSSELNVNALELDDSALYLCASSLSSGTYNEQFFGPGTRLTVL.

V usage is TRBV5-1 and J usage is TRBJ1-2, with 10 bases identical to TRBD1. The CDR3 contains 14 residues. Unmatched junction bases numbered 11, after V lost 7 bases and J lost 8 bases. Germline V gives CDR1 SGHRS, CDR2 YFSETQ. The CDR3 nucleotides are TGCGCCAGCCATAATACGACAGGGGGCCGAGGCTACACCTTC. It is translated as CASHNTTGGRGYTF.

This chain links TRBV28 with TRBJ2-5, with 7 bases fitting TRBD2. This CDR3 has 13 residues. Germline V gives CDR1 MDHEN, CDR2 SYDVKM. Trimming at V came to 7 bases and at J to 3 bases, leaving 5 bases not matched to a gene. This chain's CDR3 is CASTSGGKETQYF. The CDR3 coding sequence is TGTGCCAGCACCTCCGGGGGGAAAGAGACCCAGTACTTC.

A single count supports this clone. V and J are TRBV2 and TRBJ2-7; 8 bases agree with TRBD1. Per the germline V gene, CDR1 is SNHLY and CDR2 is FYNNEI. The CDR3 extends over 15 amino acids. Losses at the gene ends were 5 bases for V and 4 bases for J; bases not matched to a gene: 10. The CDR3 nucleotides read TGTGCCAGCAGTACCCCAGGGGGCAGGGGATACGAGCAGTACTTC. It specifies CASSTPGGRGYEQYF.

This chain uses TRBV2 with TRBJ2-1; TRBD1 agrees at 7 bases. The CDR3 has 14 amino acids. J was trimmed by 6 bases and V by 0 bases; bases with no gene match: 2. Germline CDR1 is SNHLY and CDR2 is FYNNEI. CDR3 sequence reads: CASSEADRINEQFF. Written as DNA, the CDR3 is TGTGCCAGCAGTGAAGCGGACAGGATCAATGAGCAGTTCTTC. Full variable domain (rest looked up from reference TRBV2 and TRBJ2-1): EPEVTQTPSHQVTQMGQEVILRCVPISNHLYFYWYRQILGQKVEFLVSFYNNEISEKSEIFDDQFSVERPDGSNFTLKIRSTKLEDSAMYFCASSEADRINEQFFGPGTRLTVL.

The V and J genes are TRBV5-6 and TRBJ1-2; 9 positions agree with TRBD1. Germline V lookup: CDR1 SGHDT, CDR2 YYEEEE. Trimming took 0 bases from V and 4 from J; bases not matched to a gene: 10. The CDR3 has 17 amino acids. The CDR3 is CASSLAGQGRGVYGYTF. The CDR3 nucleotides are TGTGCCAGCAGCTTGGCCGGACAGGGGCGCGGGGTCTATGGCTACACCTTC.

The CDR3 DNA reads as TGTGCCAGCAGCATACAGGGGGACTATGGCTACACCTTC. Translating gives CASSIQGDYGYTF. J is TRBJ1-2 and V is TRBV11-2, with 8 nucleotides matching TRBD1. This CDR3 comprises 13 residues. J lost 3 bases, V lost 5 bases, and 2 bases had no gene match. Germline values: CDR1 SGHAT, CDR2 FQNNGV.

This clone was seen once. The chain employs TRBV24-1 and TRBJ1-2; no definite D call. Trimming cost V 4 bases and J 8 bases, with 22 bases left between them. Germline-derived CDR1 and CDR2 are KGHDR and SFDVKD. This CDR3 contains 16 residues. The CDR3 loop is CATSDPSGPGIWGYTF. The CDR3 bases are TGTGCCACCAGTGACCCTTCGGGTCCGGGGATTTGGGGCTACACCTTC.

The genes are TRBV30 and TRBJ1-5, with TRBD1 as a possible D gene (6 bases). Trimming cost V 5 bases and J 3 bases, with 11 bases left between them. The length of the CDR3 is 13 residues. The germline CDR1 and CDR2 sequences are GTSNPN and SVGIG (reference sequence). The CDR3 is CAWARQDNQPQHF. The CDR3 DNA reads as TGTGCCTGGGCCCGACAGGACAATCAGCCCCAGCATTTT.

This clone was picked up a small number of times. This chain links TRBV19 with TRBJ1-3, with D possibly TRBD1 on 5 matching bases. Deletions cut 5 bases from V and 4 bases from J, with 15 bases between. CDR1 is LNHDA, CDR2 SQIVND, per germline (reference sequence). This CDR3 spans 15 amino acids. The CDR3 region has the DNA TGTGCCAGTAGTTCCCGGACAAGTCTGGGAAACACCATATATTTT. This encodes CASSSRTSLGNTIYF.

This chain links TRBV2 with TRBJ2-3; 7 bases fit TRBD1. The length of the CDR3 is 13 residues. Unmatched junction bases numbered 4, after V lost 6 bases and J lost 4 bases. From germline, CDR1 is SNHLY and CDR2 FYNNEI. The CDR3 nucleotides are TGTGCCAGCAGCCTTACAGGGGCAGATACGCAGTATTTT. As protein: CASSLTGADTQYF.

The V call is TRBV2, the J call TRBJ2-1; 11 bases are shared with TRBD2. V gave up 7 bases and J gave up 2 bases; unmatched junction bases: 13. Germline V CDR1 and CDR2: SNHLY, FYNNEI. The CDR3 has 18 residues. CDR3 in DNA: TGTGCCAGCATCGGAAGACTAGCGGGGACCCTCACCTACAATGAGCAGTTCTTC. This sequence encodes CASIGRLAGTLTYNEQFF.

This clone was seen once. The chain links TRBV4-1 to TRBJ2-7, with a tentative D call TRBD1 (6 bases). CDR1 is MGHRA, CDR2 YSYEKL, per germline. Trimming took off 4 bases at V and 3 bases at J, with 19 bases between the two ends. The CDR3 spans 16 residues. CDR3 sequence: CASSPSAGEEIYEQYF. CDR3 bases: TGCGCCAGCAGCCCCTCGGCAGGGGAAGAGATCTACGAGCAGTACTTC.

The chain combines TRBV30 with TRBJ1-2, with unresolved D. This CDR3 is built from 13 residues. Germline lookup yields CDR1 GTSNPN and CDR2 SVGIG (reference sequence). V lost 2 bases and J lost 7, with 14 bases in between. The CDR3 region has the DNA TGTGCCTGGAGTCCACCCGGGTACTCTGGCTACACCTTC. As protein: CAWSPPGYSGYTF.